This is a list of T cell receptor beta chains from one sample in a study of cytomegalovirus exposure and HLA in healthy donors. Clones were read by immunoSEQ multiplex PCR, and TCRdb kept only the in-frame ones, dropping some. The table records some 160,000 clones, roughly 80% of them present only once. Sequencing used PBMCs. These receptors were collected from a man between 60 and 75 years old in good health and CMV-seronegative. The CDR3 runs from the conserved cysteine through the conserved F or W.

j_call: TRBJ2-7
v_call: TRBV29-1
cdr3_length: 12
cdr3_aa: CSGKKPGNEQYF

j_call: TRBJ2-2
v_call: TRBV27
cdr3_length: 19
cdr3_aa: CASSLGTGGFGGWSGELFF

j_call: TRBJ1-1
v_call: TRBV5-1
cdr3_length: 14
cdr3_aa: CASSSGTGDTEAFF

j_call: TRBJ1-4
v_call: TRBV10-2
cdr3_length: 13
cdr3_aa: CASLDSFNEKLFF

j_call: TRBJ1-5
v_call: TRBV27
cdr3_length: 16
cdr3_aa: CASSPLGTAVNQPQHF

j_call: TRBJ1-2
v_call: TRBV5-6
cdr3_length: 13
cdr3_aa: CASSFTGNYGYTF

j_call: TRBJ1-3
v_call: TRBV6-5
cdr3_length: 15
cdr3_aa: CASSTGDRAGNTIYF

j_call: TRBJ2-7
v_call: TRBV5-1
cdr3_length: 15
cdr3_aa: CASSPRPGTTYEQYF

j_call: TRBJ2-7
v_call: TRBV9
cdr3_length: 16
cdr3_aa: CASSFFSDRGFNEQYF

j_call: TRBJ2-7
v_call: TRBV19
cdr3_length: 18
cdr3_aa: CASSIAGQGVKRSYEQYF

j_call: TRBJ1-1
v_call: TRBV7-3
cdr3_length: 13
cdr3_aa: CASSLTRDTEAFF

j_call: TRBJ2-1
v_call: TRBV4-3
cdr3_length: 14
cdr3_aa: CASSQGPRDNEQFF

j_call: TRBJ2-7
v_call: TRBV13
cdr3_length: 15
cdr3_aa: CASSFSYKSSYEQYF

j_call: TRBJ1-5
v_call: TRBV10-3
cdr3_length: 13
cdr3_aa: CAISTGDGQPQHF

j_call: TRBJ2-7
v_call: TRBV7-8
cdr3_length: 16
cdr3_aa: CASSLVGVAGTYEQYF

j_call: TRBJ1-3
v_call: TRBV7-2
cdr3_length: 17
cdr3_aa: CASSLGISGRIGNTIYF

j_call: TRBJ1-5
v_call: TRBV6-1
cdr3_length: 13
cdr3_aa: CASSEFRNQPQHF

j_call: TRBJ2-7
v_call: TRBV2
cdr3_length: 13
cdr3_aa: CASYRGLSYEQYF

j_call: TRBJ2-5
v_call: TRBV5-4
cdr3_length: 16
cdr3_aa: CASSLDVLGGRETQYF

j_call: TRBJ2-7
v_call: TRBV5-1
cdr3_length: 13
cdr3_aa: CASSFGLTYEQYF

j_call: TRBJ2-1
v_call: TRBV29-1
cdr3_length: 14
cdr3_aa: CSVEKGGAHNEQFF

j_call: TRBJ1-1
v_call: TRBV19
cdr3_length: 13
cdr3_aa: CASSISRDTEAFF

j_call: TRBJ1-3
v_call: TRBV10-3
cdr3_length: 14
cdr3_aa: CAIRIGQGGNTIYF

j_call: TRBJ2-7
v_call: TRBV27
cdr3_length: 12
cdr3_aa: CASSSSSYEQYF

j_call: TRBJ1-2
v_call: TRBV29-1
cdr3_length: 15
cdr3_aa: CSVEEQGGTGYGYTF

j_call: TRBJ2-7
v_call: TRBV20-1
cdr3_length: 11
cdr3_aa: CSPLDSVEQYF

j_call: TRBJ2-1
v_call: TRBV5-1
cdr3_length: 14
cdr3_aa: CASAVVSSDDEQFF

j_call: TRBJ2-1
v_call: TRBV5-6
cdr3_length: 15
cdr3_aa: CASSLGLAGGRKQFF

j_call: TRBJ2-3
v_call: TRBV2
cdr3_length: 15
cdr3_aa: CARGSGTGRTDTQYF

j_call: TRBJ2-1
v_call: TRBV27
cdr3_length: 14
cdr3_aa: CASTLGASNNEQFF

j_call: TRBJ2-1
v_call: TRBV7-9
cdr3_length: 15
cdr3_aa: CASSLSLAGANEQFF

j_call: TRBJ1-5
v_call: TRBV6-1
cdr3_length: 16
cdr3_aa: CASSVVRSVVDQPQHF

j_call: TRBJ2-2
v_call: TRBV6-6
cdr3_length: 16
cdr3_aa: CAGGRGGLGSTGELFF

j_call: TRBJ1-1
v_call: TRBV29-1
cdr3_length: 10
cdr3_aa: CSAPGADAFF

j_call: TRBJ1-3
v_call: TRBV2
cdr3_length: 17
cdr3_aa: CASSEVWSGISGNTIYF

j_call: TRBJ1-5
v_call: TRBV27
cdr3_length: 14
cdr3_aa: CASRIQGRNQPQHF

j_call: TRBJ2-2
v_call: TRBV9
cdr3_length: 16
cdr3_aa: CASSVGGGRNTGELFF

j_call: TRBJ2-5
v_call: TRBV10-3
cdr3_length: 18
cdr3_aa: CAISRDNPRRGDQETQYF

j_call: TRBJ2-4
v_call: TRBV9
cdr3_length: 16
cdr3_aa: CASSSAREIDKNIQYF

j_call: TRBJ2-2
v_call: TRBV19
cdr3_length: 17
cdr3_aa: CASSIGGGQGATGELFF

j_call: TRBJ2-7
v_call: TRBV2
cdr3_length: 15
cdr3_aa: CASGRDGTGYHEQYF

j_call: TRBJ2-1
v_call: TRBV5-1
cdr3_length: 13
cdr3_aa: CASSLSGYNEQFF

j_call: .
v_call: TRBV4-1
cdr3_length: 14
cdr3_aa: CASSQDSRAYEQYF

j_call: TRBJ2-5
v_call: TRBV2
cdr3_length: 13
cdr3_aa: CASRTGSQETQYF

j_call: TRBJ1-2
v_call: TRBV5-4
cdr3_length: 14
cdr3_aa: CASSLATEGPGYTF

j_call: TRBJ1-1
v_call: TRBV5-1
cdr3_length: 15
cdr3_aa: CASSLMGQGNTEAFF

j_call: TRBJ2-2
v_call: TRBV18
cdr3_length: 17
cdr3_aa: CASSPRTSGANTGELFF

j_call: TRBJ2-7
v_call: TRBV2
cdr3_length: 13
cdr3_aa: CASSDQGFNEQYF

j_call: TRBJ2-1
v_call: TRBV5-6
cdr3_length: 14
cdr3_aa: CASSLTGDFDEQFF

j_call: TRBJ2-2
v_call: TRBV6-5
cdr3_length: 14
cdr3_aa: CASGRDTRTGELFF

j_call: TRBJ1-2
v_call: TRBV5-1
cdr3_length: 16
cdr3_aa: CASSQDGGQGARGYTF